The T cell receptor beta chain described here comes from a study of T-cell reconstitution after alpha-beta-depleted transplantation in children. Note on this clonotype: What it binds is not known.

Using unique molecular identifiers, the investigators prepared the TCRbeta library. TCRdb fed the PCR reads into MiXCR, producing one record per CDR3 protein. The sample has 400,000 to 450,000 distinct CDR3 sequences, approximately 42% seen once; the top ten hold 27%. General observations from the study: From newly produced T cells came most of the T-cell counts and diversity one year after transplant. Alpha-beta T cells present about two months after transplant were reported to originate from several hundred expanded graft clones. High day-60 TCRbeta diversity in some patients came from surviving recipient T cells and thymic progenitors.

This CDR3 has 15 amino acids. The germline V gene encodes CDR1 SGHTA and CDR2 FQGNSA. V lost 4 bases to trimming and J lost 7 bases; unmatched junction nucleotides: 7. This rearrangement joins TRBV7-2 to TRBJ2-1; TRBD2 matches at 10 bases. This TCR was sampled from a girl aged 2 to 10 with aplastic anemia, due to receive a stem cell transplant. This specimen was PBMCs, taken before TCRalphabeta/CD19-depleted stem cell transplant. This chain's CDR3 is CASSWLAGAGNEQFF. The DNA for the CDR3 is TGTGCCAGCAGCTGGCTAGCGGGGGCCGGAAATGAGCAGTTCTTC.